This T cell receptor beta chain was recovered during a study of blood T cell repertoires in COVID-19. Across the study: T cells, B-cell-depleted T cells, or PBMCs provided the cDNA or gDNA that served as material.

The V and J ends lost 4 bases and 6 bases, in that order; junction bases with no gene match: 10. The V gene's germline CDR1 is SEHNR and CDR2 FQNEAQ (reference sequence). The CDR3 runs 16 residues. The assay was immunoSEQ multiplex PCR, and TCRdb's table has in-frame clones only and misses some. Here the sample spans over 400,000 clones, roughly 90% being singletons. The clonotype originates from a woman aged 25-40 years with active or convalescent COVID-19. The chain carries TRBV7-9 and TRBJ2-3; the match to TRBD1 covers 10 bases. The sample was peripheral blood. Here the CDR3 DNA reads TGTGCCAGCAGCTCTACCGGGACAGGGGATTTCGATACGCAGTATTTT. Protein: CASSSTGTGDFDTQYF.